The clone carrying this T cell receptor (beta chain) was picked up a small number of times. The CDR3 is made up of 16 amino acids. Germline values: CDR1 SGHTA, CDR2 FQGTGA. V dropped 2 bases and J dropped 1; count of bases not matched to a gene: 1. Generated by immunoSEQ multiplex PCR, the TCRdb table keeps only in-frame clones and is missing some. The table shows around 270,000 clones, with about 88% occurring only once. This entry is derived from a study of blood T cell repertoires in COVID-19. The clonotype was recovered from a man in his sixties who had recovered from COVID-19. Sequenced: peripheral blood. This rearrangement joins TRBV7-3 to TRBJ2-2; 10 bases line up with TRBD1. CDR3 loop: CASSLGTGVNTGELFF. The CDR3 nucleotides are TGTGCCAGCAGCTTAGGGACAGGGGTGAACACCGGGGAGCTGTTTTTT.